The 3 T cell receptor beta chains in this list originate from one sample, sequenced in a study of cytomegalovirus exposure and HLA in healthy donors. Primers: 60 Vbeta forward and 13 Jbeta reverse. The repertoire was sequenced with immunoSEQ multiplex PCR; TCRdb's copy has only in-frame clones and lacks some. Among about 160,000 clones listed, 81% were seen once. Sequencing used PBMCs. Source of these receptors: a woman in her fifties or sixties in good health and CMV-seronegative.

The count of this clone is one. The V call is TRBV19, the J call TRBJ1-6, with a weak D call TRBD1 (6 bases). Deletions cut 7 bases from V and 2 bases from J, with 12 bases between. Germline values: CDR1 LNHDA, CDR2 SQIVND (reference sequence). This CDR3 comprises 15 residues. CDR3: CASMQQGTYNSPLHF. The CDR3 DNA follows: TGTGCCAGTATGCAGCAGGGGACCTATAATTCACCCCTCCACTTT. Looking up the rest from reference TRBV19 and TRBJ1-6 gives the full variable domain: DGGITQSPKYLFRKEGQNVTLSCEQNLNHDAMYWYRQDPGQGLRLIYYSQIVNDFQKGDIAEGYSVSREKKESFPLTVTSAQKNPTAFYLCASMQQGTYNSPLHFGNGTRLTVT.

V usage is TRBV2 and J usage is TRBJ2-1; 9 positions agree with TRBD1. Germline V gene data show CDR1 as SNHLY and CDR2 as FYNNEI. With V trimmed by 7 bases and J by 10 bases, 8 bases remained unmatched. The CDR3 is 13 residues long. The CDR3 sequence is CASTGQGSYEQFF. The CDR3 coding sequence is TGTGCCAGCACCGGACAGGGGTCCTACGAGCAGTTCTTC.

The V and J genes are TRBV27 and TRBJ1-2; possible D gene TRBD1, 6 bases. This CDR3 has 14 amino acids. Trimming pared 6 bases from V and 8 bases from J, leaving 19 bases between. Per germline, CDR1 MNHEY and CDR2 SMNVEV (reference sequence). In DNA, the CDR3 is TGTGCCAGCAGCCCACAGGGCTTGGCCTACGGCTACACCTTC. As protein: CASSPQGLAYGYTF.